This is a list of T cell receptor beta chains from one sample in a study of T cells in narcolepsy. Repertoires were generated with immunoSEQ multiplex PCR, while TCRdb's copy carries only in-frame clones and drops some. The table lists under 30,000 clones, roughly 85% of them singletons. The specimen sequenced was CD45RA- memory CD4+ T cells from PBMCs. The source is a human donor with narcolepsy. CDR3s include the opening cysteine and the closing phenylalanine or tryptophan. D genes are given only for firm matches. Clone size is stated in some rows and not others, as once, few, many or a class when expanded.

TGTGCCAGCACCCGTAGCGGGAGATCGGGAGATACGCAGTATTTT	CASTRSGRSGDTQYF	15	TRBV7-9	TRBJ2-3	TRBD2	.
TGCGCCAGCAGCAGAGGAGGTCTAGAGGATACGCAGTATTTT	CASSRGGLEDTQYF	14	TRBV5-1	TRBJ2-3	.	.
TGTGCCAGCACTTTACTCTACGAGCAGTACTTC	CASTLLYEQYF	11	TRBV7-9	TRBJ2-7	.	.
TGTGCCAGCAGCTTGGACAATAACTATGGCTACACCTTC	CASSLDNNYGYTF	13	TRBV7-2	TRBJ1-2	.	few
TGTGCCATCAGATCGGGACAGGAAGAGAAAGCTTTCTTT	CAIRSGQEEKAFF	13	TRBV10-3	TRBJ1-1	TRBD1	.
TGTGCCAGCAGTGCCTCCCAAGAGACCCAGTACTTC	CASSASQETQYF	12	TRBV6-1	TRBJ2-5	.	.
TGCGCCAGCAGCTTCTCTAGCTACGAGCAGTACTTC	CASSFSSYEQYF	12	TRBV5-1	TRBJ2-7	.	medium-sized
TGCAGTGCTAGACTGGAGACCCAGTACTTC	CSARLETQYF	10	TRBV20-1	TRBJ2-5	.	.
TGTGCCAGCAGCTTGTCGGGAGTAACTTTGAATGAGCAGTTCTTC	CASSLSGVTLNEQFF	15	TRBV5-4	TRBJ2-1	.	.
TGCAGCGTAACAGGGGTCTACGAGCAGTACTTC	CSVTGVYEQYF	11	TRBV20-1	TRBJ2-7	TRBD1	.
TGTGCCAGCAGTCCTTACCCAGGGAGGGATAATTCACCCCTCCACTTT	CASSPYPGRDNSPLHF	16	TRBV28	TRBJ1-6	.	few
TGTGCCAGCAGTTCGTCTGGAGGAGGATCCAAAAACATTCAGTACTTC	CASSSSGGGSKNIQYF	16	TRBV28	TRBJ2-4	.	.
TGTGCCATCAGTGAGTCTAACATGGCGGGAGGGATGAATACGCAGTATTTT	CAISESNMAGGMNTQYF	17	TRBV10-3	TRBJ2-3	TRBD2	.
TGTGCCAGCAGCCAACAGGGCTATGGCTACACCTTC	CASSQQGYGYTF	12	TRBV6-5	TRBJ1-2	.	.
TGTGCCAGTAATTACAGGGGAGTCACTGAAGCTTTCTTT	CASNYRGVTEAFF	13	TRBV19	TRBJ1-1	TRBD1	.
TGTGCCTGGAAGCTGGAGGGGCGCGGGAATGGCTACACCTTC	CAWKLEGRGNGYTF	14	TRBV30	TRBJ1-2	.	.
TGTGCCAGCAGTGAAGGCAGGGTCCTACAGTTCTTC	CASSEGRVLQFF	12	TRBV2	TRBJ2-1	.	.
TGTGCCAGTAGTATGACGGAGGGTAAACAGGCGGCAATCTTC	CASSMTEGKQAAIF	14	TRBV19	TRBJ1-2	.	.
TGCGCCAGCAGCATAGGGACTAGCGGGAGGGCAGATACGCAGTATTTT	CASSIGTSGRADTQYF	16	TRBV5-1	TRBJ2-3	TRBD2	.
TGTGCCAGCAAAACGTCCGGGGGCGGGGGGGACTACGAGCAGTACTTC	CASKTSGGGGDYEQYF	16	TRBV19	TRBJ2-7	TRBD2	.
TGTGCCAGCAGCTCGAGAGGACAGGCCCAGTACTTC	CASSSRGQAQYF	12	TRBV9	TRBJ2-7	TRBD1	.
TGTGCCAGCACCAGCGCCGGGTCCTTCACCGGGGAGCTGTTTTTT	CASTSAGSFTGELFF	15	TRBV2	TRBJ2-2	.	.
TGCGCCAGCAGCTTACAGGTTACGTACCAAGAGACCCAGTACTTC	CASSLQVTYQETQYF	15	TRBV5-1	TRBJ2-5	.	.
TGTGCCAGTACCTCCCCTAACTATGGCTACACCTTC	CASTSPNYGYTF	12	TRBV19	TRBJ1-2	.	medium-sized
TGTGCCAGTAATAATCTCAGGGGACTGAACACTGAAGCTTTCTTT	CASNNLRGLNTEAFF	15	TRBV19	TRBJ1-1	.	.
TGTGCCAGCCGAGGGGGGGGCTTGGGGGAGCAGTACTTC	CASRGGGLGEQYF	13	TRBV11-2	TRBJ2-7	.	.
TGTGCCAGCAGTTTTTCCCCTAGCTACGAGCAGTACTTC	CASSFSPSYEQYF	13	TRBV27	TRBJ2-7	.	.
TGCGCCAGCGGGCCGGGACAAGGGTACGAGCAGTACTTC	CASGPGQGYEQYF	13	TRBV5-1	TRBJ2-7	.	once
TGTGCCAGCAGCGTAGCTGCATGGGGGCGGGTTGAAGCTTTCTTT	CASSVAAWGRVEAFF	15	TRBV9	TRBJ1-1	.	.
TGTGCCAGCAGCCTCAGGACAGGGCTATATAGCAATCAGCCCCAGCATTTT	CASSLRTGLYSNQPQHF	17	TRBV2	TRBJ1-5	TRBD1	.
TGTGCCTGCGGGACTAGCGGGAGATATGAGCAGTTCTTC	CACGTSGRYEQFF	13	TRBV30	TRBJ2-1	TRBD2	few
TGTGCCAGTAGTATCACGCTAGCGGGAGGCGAGCAGTACTTC	CASSITLAGGEQYF	14	TRBV19	TRBJ2-7	TRBD2	.
TGTGCCAGCAGCTTGGTCGCGGGCCTTTCCAACAATGAGCAGTTCTTC	CASSLVAGLSNNEQFF	16	TRBV5-6	TRBJ2-1	.	few
TGCAGCGTTGCGGACAGGGGAGACTATGGCTACACCTTC	CSVADRGDYGYTF	13	TRBV29-1	TRBJ1-2	TRBD1	.
TGTGCCAGCAGCTTGGGAACTAGCGGCACAGATACGCAGTATTTT	CASSLGTSGTDTQYF	15	TRBV5-4	TRBJ2-3	TRBD2	once
TGCGCCAGCAGGGCTAGCGGGGGACGCTTTAACAATGAGCAGTTCTTC	CASRASGGRFNNEQFF	16	TRBV4-1	TRBJ2-1	TRBD2	.
TGTGCCAGCAGTCCCGGACTCTACTCCTACGAGCAGTACTTC	CASSPGLYSYEQYF	14	TRBV27	TRBJ2-7	.	.
TGTGCCATCAGTCCGGGACAGGACACAGATACGCAGTATTTT	CAISPGQDTDTQYF	14	TRBV10-3	TRBJ2-3	TRBD1	.
TGTGCCAGCAGGGGGGACTTCCGGCTCGACTACAATGAGCAGTTCTTC	CASRGDFRLDYNEQFF	16	TRBV5-6	TRBJ2-1	.	.
TGCAGCGTTGAAGTGAGCGGGAGGGCCTACGAGCAGTACTTC	CSVEVSGRAYEQYF	14	TRBV29-1	TRBJ2-7	TRBD2	.
TGTGCCAGTAAGCACAGGGGCGATGGAAACACCATATATTTT	CASKHRGDGNTIYF	14	TRBV19	TRBJ1-3	TRBD1	few
TGTGCCAGCAGTCGGCCGGGAGCCAGATACAATGAGCAGTTCTTC	CASSRPGARYNEQFF	15	TRBV28	TRBJ2-1	.	.
TGTGCCAGCAGCTTAGGAGCGGGACAGGGCAGCTACGAGCAGTACTTC	CASSLGAGQGSYEQYF	16	TRBV7-9	TRBJ2-7	TRBD1	once